The clone carrying this T cell receptor beta chain was counted only a few times. The data were taken from a study of cytomegalovirus exposure and HLA in healthy donors. The CDR3 is 15 amino acids. Germline V CDR1 and CDR2: SNHLY, FYNNEI. Trimming shortened V by 3 bases and J by 5 bases, and 16 bases separated the two germline ends. The PCR ran on 60 Vbeta and 13 Jbeta primers. The assay was immunoSEQ multiplex PCR, and TCRdb's table has in-frame clones only and misses some. The sample holds 200,000 or so clones, approximately 84% seen once. This clonotype originated in a girl less than two years old in good health and CMV-seronegative. The specimen was PBMCs. The gene calls are TRBV2 and TRBJ2-5, with D unresolved. The CDR3 DNA reads TGTGCCAGCAGTGAGTCGAACTACCCCGCGGAGACCCAGTACTTC. It translates to CASSESNYPAETQYF.